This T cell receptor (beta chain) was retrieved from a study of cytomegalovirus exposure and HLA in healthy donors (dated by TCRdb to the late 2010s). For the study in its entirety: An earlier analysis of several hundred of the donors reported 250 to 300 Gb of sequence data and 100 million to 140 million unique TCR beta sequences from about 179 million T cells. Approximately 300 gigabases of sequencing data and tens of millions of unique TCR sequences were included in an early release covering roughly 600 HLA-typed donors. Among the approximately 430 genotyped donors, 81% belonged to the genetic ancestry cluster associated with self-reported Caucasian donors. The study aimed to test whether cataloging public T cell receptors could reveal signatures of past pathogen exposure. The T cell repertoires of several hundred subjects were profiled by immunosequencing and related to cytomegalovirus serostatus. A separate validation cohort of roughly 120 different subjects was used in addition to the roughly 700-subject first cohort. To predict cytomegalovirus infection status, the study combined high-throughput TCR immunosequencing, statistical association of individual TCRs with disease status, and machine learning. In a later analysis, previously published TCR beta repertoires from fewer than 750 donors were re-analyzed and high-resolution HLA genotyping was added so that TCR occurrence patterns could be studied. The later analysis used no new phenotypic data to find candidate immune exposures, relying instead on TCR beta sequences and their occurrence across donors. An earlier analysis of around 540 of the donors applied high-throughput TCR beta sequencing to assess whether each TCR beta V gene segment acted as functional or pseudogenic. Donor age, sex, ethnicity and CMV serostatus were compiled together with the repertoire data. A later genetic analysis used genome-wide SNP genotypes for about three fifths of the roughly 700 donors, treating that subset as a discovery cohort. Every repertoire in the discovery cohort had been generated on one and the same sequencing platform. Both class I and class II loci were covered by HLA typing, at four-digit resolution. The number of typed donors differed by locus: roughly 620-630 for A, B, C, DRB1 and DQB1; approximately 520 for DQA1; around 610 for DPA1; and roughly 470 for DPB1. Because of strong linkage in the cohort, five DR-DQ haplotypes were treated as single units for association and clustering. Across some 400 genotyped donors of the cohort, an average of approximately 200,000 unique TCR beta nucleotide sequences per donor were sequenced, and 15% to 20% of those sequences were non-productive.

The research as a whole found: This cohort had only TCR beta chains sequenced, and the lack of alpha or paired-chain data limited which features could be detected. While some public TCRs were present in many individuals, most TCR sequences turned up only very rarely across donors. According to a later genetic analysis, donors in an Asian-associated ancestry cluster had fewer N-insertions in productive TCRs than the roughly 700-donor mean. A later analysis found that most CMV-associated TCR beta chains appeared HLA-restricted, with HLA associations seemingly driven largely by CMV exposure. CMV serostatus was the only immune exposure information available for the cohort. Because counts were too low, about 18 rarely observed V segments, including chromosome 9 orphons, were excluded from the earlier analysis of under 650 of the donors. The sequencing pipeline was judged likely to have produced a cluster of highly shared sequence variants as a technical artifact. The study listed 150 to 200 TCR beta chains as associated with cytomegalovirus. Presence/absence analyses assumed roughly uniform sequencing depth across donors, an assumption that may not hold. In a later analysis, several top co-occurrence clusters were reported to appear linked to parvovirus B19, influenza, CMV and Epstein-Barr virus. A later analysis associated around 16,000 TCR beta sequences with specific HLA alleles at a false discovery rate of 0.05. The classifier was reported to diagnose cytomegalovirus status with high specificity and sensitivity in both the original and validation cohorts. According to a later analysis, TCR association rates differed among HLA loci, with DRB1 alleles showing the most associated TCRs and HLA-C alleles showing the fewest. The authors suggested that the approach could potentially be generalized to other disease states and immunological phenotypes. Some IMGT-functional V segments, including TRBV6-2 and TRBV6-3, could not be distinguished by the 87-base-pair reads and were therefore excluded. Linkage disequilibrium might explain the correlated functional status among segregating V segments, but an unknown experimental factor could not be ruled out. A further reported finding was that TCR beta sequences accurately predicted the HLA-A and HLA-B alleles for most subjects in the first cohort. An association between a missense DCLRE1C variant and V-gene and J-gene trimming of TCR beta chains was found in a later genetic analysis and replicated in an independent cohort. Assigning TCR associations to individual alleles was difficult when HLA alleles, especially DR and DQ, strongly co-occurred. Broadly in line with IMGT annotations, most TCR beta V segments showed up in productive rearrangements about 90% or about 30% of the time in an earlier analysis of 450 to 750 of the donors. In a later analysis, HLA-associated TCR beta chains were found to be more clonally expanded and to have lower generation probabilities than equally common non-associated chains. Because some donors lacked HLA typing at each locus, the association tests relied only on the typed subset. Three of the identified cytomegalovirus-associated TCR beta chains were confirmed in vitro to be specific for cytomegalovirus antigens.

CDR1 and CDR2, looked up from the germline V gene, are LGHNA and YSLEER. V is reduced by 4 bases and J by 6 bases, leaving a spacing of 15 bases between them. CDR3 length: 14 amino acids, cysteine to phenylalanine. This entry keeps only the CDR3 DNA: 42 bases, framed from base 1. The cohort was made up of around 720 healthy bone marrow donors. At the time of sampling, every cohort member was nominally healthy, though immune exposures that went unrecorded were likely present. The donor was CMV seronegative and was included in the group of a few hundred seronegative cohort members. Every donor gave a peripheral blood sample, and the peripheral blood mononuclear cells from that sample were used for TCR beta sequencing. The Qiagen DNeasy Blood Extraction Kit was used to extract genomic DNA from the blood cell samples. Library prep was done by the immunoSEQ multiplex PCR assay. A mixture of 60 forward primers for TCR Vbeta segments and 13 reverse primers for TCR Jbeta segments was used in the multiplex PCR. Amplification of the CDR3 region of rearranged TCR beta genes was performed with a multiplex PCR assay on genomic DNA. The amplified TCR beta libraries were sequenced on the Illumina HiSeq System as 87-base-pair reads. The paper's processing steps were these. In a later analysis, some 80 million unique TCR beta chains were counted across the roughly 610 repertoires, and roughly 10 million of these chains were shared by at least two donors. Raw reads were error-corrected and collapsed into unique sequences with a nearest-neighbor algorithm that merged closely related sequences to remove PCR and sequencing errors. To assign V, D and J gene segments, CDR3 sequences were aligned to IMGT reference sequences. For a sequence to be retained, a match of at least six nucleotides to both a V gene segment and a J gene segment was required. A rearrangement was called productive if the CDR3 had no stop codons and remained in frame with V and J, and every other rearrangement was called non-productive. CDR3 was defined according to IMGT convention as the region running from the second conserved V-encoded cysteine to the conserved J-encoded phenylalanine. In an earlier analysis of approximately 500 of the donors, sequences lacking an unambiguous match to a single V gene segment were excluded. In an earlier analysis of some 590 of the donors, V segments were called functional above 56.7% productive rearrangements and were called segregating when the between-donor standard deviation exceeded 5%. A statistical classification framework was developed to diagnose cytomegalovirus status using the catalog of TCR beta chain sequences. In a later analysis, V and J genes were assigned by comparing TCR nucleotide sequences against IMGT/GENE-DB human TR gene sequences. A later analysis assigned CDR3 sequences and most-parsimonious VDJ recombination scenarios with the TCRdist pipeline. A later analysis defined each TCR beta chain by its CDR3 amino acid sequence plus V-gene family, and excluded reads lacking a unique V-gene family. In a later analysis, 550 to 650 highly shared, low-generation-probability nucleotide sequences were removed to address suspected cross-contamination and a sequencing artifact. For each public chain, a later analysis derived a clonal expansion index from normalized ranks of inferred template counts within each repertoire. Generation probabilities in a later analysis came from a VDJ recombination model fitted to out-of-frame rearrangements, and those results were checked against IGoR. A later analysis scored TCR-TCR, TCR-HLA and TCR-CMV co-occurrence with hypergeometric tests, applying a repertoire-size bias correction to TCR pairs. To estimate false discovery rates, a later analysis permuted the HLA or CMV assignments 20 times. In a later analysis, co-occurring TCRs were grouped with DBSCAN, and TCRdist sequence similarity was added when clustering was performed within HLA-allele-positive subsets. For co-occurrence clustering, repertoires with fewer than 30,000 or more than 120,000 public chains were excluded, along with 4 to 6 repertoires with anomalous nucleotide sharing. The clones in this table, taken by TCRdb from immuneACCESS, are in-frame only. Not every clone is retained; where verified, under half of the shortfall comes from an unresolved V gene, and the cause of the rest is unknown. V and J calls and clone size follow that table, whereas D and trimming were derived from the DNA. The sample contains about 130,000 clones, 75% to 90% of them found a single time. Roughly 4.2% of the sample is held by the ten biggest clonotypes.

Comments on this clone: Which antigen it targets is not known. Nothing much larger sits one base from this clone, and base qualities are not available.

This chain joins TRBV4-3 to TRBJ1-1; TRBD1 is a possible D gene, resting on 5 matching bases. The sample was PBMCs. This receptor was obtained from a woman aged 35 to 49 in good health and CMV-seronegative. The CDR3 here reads CASSRGLGGPEAFF. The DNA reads TGCGCCAGCAGCCGGGGACTCGGTGGGCCTGAAGCTTTCTTT.